This T cell receptor beta chain was identified in a study of blood T cell repertoires in COVID-19. Turning to the study itself: The cDNA or gDNA used as material had been derived from T cells, B-cell-depleted T cells, or PBMCs.

Participants, 18 to 89 years old, spanned around 25 US areas. Only in-frame clones appear in the TCRdb table, and some are missing; sequencing was by immunoSEQ multiplex PCR. The sample yields over 150,000 clones, more than 80% seen once. The germline CDR1 and CDR2 sequences are MDHEN and SYDVKM. With V trimmed by 5 bases and J by 8 bases, 4 bases remained unmatched. There are 15 residues in the CDR3. The V and J genes are TRBV28 and TRBJ2-1; 15 nucleotides match TRBD2. Sample: PBMCs or T cells enriched from blood (not recorded which). The sequence was collected from a man aged 35-49 years who had recovered from COVID-19. The CDR3, as DNA: TGTGCCAGCAGTCTCGGACTAGCGGGAGGGTATGAGCAGTTCTTC. This sequence encodes CASSLGLAGGYEQFF. Variable domain in full (rest from reference TRBV28 and TRBJ2-1): DVKVTQSSRYLVKRTGEKVFLECVQDMDHENMFWYRQDPGLGLRLIYFSYDVKMKEKGDIPEGYSVSREKKERFSLILESASTNQTSMYLCASSLGLAGGYEQFFGPGTRLTVL.